This T cell receptor beta chain was recorded in a study of T cell responses to AZD1222 COVID-19 vaccine. Study-level results: Repertoires were sampled only after the peak T cell response.

The method was immunoSEQ multiplex PCR; TCRdb's version includes in-frame clones alone and lacks a portion of them. The profile shows some 180,000 clones, about 93% of them singletons. Notes on this clone: Its matching antigen is unknown.

The analysis combined second doses at about 4 or about 12 weeks. V lost 4 bases to trimming and J lost 1 base, with 11 bases between them. The germline V gene encodes CDR1 SGDLS and CDR2 YYNGEE. This CDR3 has 14 amino acids. The source material was peripheral blood, sampled 28 days after the second AZD1222 dose. V usage is TRBV9 and J usage is TRBJ1-1; D is unresolved. The clonotype comes from an adult who received the AZD1222 COVID-19 vaccine. The CDR3 DNA follows: TGTGCCAGCAGCCCTCCGGTGACGAACACTGAAGCTTTCTTT. Translated: CASSPPVTNTEAFF.